Shown below are 15 T cell receptor beta chains from a single sample sequenced in a study of a mutant IDH1 vaccine in newly diagnosed glioma. Data came from immunoSEQ multiplex PCR; TCRdb stores just in-frame clones and leaves some out. This repertoire shows 75,000 to 100,000 clones, roughly four fifths found once; its top ten account for around 5%. As to time point: baseline, week 1 (first vaccination visit). Treatment here: pre-vaccination baseline after standard-of-care therapy. The sample consisted of PBMCs, taken from a glioma patient treated with radiotherapy, temozolomide or both. The source of these receptors is a man aged 35-49 years with glioma. Some clones in this sample may be carry-over from other donors' samples.

V gene TRBV6-1 combines with J gene TRBJ1-2; D is perhaps TRBD1 (5 bases). This CDR3 region has 16 residues. The V gene's germline CDR1 is MNHNS and CDR2 SASEGT. Trimming pared 2 bases from V and 2 bases from J, leaving 15 bases between. In nucleotides, the CDR3 is TGTGCCAGCAGTGAAATACCGGGGCCGCCAAACTATGGCTACACCTTC. It codes for CASSEIPGPPNYGYTF.

This clone was detected once. This chain joins TRBV2 and TRBJ2-2; D remains ambiguous. CDR1 and CDR2 (germline): SNHLY, FYNNEI. Trimming pared 4 bases from V and 7 bases from J, leaving 7 bases between. The CDR3 totals 12 residues. The CDR3 DNA follows: TGTGCCAGCAGTGGGACCGGCGGGGAGCTGTTTTTT. Its protein product is CASSGTGGELFF.

The genes are TRBV6-1 and TRBJ1-1, with D hard to call. The V gene's germline CDR1 is MNHNS and CDR2 SASEGT. The V end was cut by 5 bases, the J end by 8 bases, with 12 bases between. This CDR3 comprises 12 residues. CDR3 DNA: TGTGCCAGCAGTTCCCAGCGGGAGGAAGCTTTCTTT. This encodes CASSSQREEAFF.

This chain connects TRBV25-1 to TRBJ2-2, with 9 nucleotides matching TRBD1. Germline V gene data show CDR1 as MGHDK and CDR2 as SYGVNS. Germline trimming cut 1 base from V and 6 bases from J; bases unmatched to any gene: 12. The CDR3 loop spans 18 amino acids. CDR3 amino acids: CASSESPGQGTRAGELFF. The CDR3 DNA follows: TGTGCCAGCAGTGAATCCCCGGGACAGGGTACTAGGGCCGGGGAGCTGTTTTTT.

V and J are TRBV10-3 and TRBJ1-1; D gene unclear. V was trimmed by 3 bases and J by 3 bases, leaving 11 bases between them. CDR3 length equals 14 residues. Germline lookup yields CDR1 ENHRY and CDR2 SYGVKD. The CDR3: CAISEGHGDTEAFF. In DNA form, the CDR3 reads TGTGCCATCAGTGAAGGTCATGGGGACACTGAAGCTTTCTTT.

CDR3 protein: CSVASLAGGPAGELFF. As DNA, the CDR3 is TGCAGCGTTGCTAGTTTGGCGGGGGGGCCTGCCGGGGAGCTGTTTTTT. The chain combines TRBV29-1 with TRBJ2-2; 9 bases line up with TRBD2. The germline V gene has CDR1 SQVTM and CDR2 ANQGSEA. CDR3 length equals 16 residues. After removal of 4 bases from V and 6 bases from J, the junction contained 12 bases not matched to a gene.

This clone appeared a few times. The chain joins TRBV4-2 to TRBJ2-6; TRBD2 is a possible D gene (7 bases). Germline-derived CDR1 and CDR2 are LGHNA and YNFKEQ. This CDR3 has 15 residues. Trimming pared 1 base from V and 11 bases from J, leaving 15 bases between. The CDR3 DNA sequence: TGTGCCAGCAGCCAAGTGGGCCAAGGGGGGGACGTCCTGACTTTC. This sequence encodes CASSQVGQGGDVLTF.

This sequence joins TRBV6-5 and TRBJ2-7; 10 bases are shared with TRBD1. CDR1 and CDR2 (germline): MNHEY, SVGAGI. V lost 6 bases to trimming and J lost 6 bases; unmatched junction nucleotides: 5. The CDR3 loop spans 13 amino acids. The CDR3 protein is CASRGQGSGEQYF. CDR3 sequence (DNA): TGTGCCAGCAGGGGACAGGGGTCAGGCGAGCAGTACTTC.

This chain links TRBV19 with TRBJ2-3, with D tentatively TRBD2 (7 bases). CDR1 is LNHDA and CDR2 is SQIVND in the germline V gene (reference sequence). The CDR3 is made up of 15 amino acids. Trimming pared 4 bases from V and 2 bases from J, leaving 13 bases between. Here the CDR3 DNA reads TGTGCCAGTAGTACTCCGCGGGGGCTCACAGATACGCAGTATTTT. It encodes CASSTPRGLTDTQYF. Looking up the rest from reference TRBV19 and TRBJ2-3 gives the full variable domain: DGGITQSPKYLFRKEGQNVTLSCEQNLNHDAMYWYRQDPGQGLRLIYYSQIVNDFQKGDIAEGYSVSREKKESFPLTVTSAQKNPTAFYLCASSTPRGLTDTQYFGPGTRLTVL.

J is TRBJ2-7 and V is TRBV7-9; 9 bases agree with TRBD2. This CDR3 contains 15 residues. The ends lost 5 bases at V and 0 bases at J; junction bases unmatched: 5. Germline V gene data show CDR1 as SEHNR and CDR2 as FQNEAQ (reference sequence). CDR3 DNA sequence: TGTGCCAGCAGCCTCATAGCGGGGGTCTCCTACGAGCAGTACTTC. Protein product: CASSLIAGVSYEQYF.

This chain links TRBV13 with TRBJ2-7; a weak D match, TRBD2 (6 bases). The CDR3 extends over 15 amino acids. Germline CDR1 reads PRHDT; CDR2 reads FYEKMQ (reference sequence). V was clipped by 1 base and J by 6 bases, with 16 bases between them. The CDR3 loop is CASSLDGEAGIEQYF. The DNA of the CDR3 is TGTGCCAGCAGCTTAGACGGGGAGGCCGGGATCGAGCAGTACTTC.

The chain employs TRBV10-1 and TRBJ2-2; D gene unclear. This CDR3 contains 13 residues. Trimming stripped 1 base from V and 6 bases from J, with 6 bases between. Germline V gives CDR1 WNHNN, CDR2 SYGVQD (reference sequence). The CDR3 region is CASSEFSSGELFF. The CDR3, as DNA: TGCGCCAGCAGTGAGTTTAGTTCCGGGGAGCTGTTTTTT.

The CDR3 DNA reads as TGTGCCAGCAGCCCAGGGACCCCGGACTCACCCCTCCACTTT. The encoded protein is CASSPGTPDSPLHF. This chain uses TRBV7-8 with TRBJ1-6, with D perhaps matching TRBD1 (5 bases). Trimming pared 5 bases from V and 10 bases from J, leaving 15 bases between. CDR3 length: 14 amino acids. Germline V lookup: CDR1 SGHVS, CDR2 FQNEAQ.

The chain joins TRBV9 to TRBJ1-6; a weak D match, TRBD1 (5 bases). From germline, CDR1 is SGDLS and CDR2 YYNGEE. V dropped 5 bases and J dropped 3 bases, with 15 bases sitting between them. This CDR3 contains 16 residues. In DNA, the CDR3 is TGTGCCAGCAGTGCCGGCGGGACCATCTATAATTCACCCCTCCACTTT. It specifies CASSAGGTIYNSPLHF.

This clone was seen only a few times. The V call is TRBV5-6, the J call TRBJ1-1; weak D call: TRBD1 (5 bases). CDR3 length: 16 residues. V was trimmed by 0 bases and J by 1 base, leaving 13 bases between them. From germline, CDR1 is SGHDT and CDR2 YYEEEE. The CDR3 nucleotides are TGTGCCAGCAGCTTGGTGGTTGGGGCAGGGAACACTGAAGCTTTCTTT. This codes for CASSLVVGAGNTEAFF.